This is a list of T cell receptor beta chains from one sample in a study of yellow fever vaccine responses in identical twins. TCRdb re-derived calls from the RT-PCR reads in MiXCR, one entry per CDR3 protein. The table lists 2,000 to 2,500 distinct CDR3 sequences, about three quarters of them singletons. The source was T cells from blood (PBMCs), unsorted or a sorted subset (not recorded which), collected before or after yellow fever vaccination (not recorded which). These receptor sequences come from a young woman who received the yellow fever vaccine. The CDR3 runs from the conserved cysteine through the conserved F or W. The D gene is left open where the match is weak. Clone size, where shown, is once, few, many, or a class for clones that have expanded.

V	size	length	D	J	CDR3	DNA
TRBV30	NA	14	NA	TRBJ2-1	CAWKREGDYNEQFF	TGTGCCTGGAAGAGAGAGGGGGACTACAATGAGCAGTTCTTC
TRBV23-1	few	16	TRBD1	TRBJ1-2	CASSQSRGRGHYGYTF	TGCGCCAGCAGTCAATCCCGAGGCAGGGGGCATTATGGCTACACCTTC
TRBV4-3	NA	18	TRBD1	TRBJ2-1	CASSQTFRDSSSVNEQFF	TGCGCCAGCAGCCAAACCTTCAGGGACAGCTCTTCGGTGAATGAGCAGTTCTTC
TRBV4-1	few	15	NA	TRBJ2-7	CASSQDPPPGVEQYF	TGCGCCAGCAGCCAAGATCCTCCCCCAGGGGTGGAGCAGTACTTC
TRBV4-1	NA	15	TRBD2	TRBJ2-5	CASSQGLAEQETQYF	TGCGCCAGCAGCCAGGGACTAGCGGAACAAGAGACCCAGTACTTC
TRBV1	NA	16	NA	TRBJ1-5	CTSSQGRSYSNQPQHF	TGCACCAGCAGCCAGGGACGGAGCTATAGCAATCAGCCCCAGCATTTT
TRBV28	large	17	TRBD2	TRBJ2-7	CASSSPIAGQSSYEQYF	TGTGCCAGCAGTTCCCCCATAGCGGGACAAAGCTCCTACGAGCAGTACTTC
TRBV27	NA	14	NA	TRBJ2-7	CASSLSRGGYEQYF	TGTGCCAGCAGTTTATCGCGAGGCGGGTACGAGCAGTACTTC
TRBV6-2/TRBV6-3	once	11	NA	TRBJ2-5	CASSYQETQYF	TGTGCCAGCAGCTATCAAGAGACCCAGTACTTC
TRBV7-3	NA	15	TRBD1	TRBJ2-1	CASSFLTGGYNEQFF	TGTGCCAGCAGCTTCTTGACAGGGGGCTACAATGAGCAGTTCTTC
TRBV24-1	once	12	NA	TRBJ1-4	CATSDFGEKLFF	TGTGCCACCAGTGATTTCGGTGAAAAACTGTTTTTT
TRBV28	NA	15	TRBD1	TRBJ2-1	CASSPRGPTYNEQFF	TGTGCCAGCAGCCCCAGGGGGCCGACCTACAATGAGCAGTTCTTC
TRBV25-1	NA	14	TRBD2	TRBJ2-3	CASRNSGSSDTQYF	TGTGCCAGCAGAAATAGCGGGAGTTCAGATACGCAGTATTTT
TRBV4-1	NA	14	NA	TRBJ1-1	CASSQVLGLPEAFF	TGCGCCAGCAGCCAAGTGTTAGGGCTTCCTGAAGCTTTCTTT
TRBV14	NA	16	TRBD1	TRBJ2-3	CASSQSLGQRTDTQYF	TGTGCCAGCAGCCAAAGTCTGGGACAGAGGACAGATACGCAGTATTTT
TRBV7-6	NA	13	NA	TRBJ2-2	CASRPNWSGELFF	TGTGCCAGCAGACCCAACTGGTCCGGGGAGCTGTTTTTT
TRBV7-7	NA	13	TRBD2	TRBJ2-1	CASSLGGINEQFF	TGTGCTAGCAGCTTGGGAGGGATCAATGAGCAGTTCTTC
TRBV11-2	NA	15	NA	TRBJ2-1	CASSLDHSRGNEQFF	TGTGCCAGCAGCTTAGATCATTCCAGGGGCAATGAGCAGTTCTTC
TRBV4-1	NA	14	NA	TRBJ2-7	CASSQPATGGEQYF	TGCGCCAGCAGCCAACCGGCAACTGGGGGCGAGCAGTACTTC
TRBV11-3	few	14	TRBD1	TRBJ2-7	CASSYGTGDYEQYF	TGTGCCAGCAGCTACGGGACAGGGGACTACGAGCAGTACTTC
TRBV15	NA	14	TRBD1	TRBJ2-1	CATSIRDRVDEQFF	TGTGCCACCAGCATACGGGACAGGGTGGATGAGCAGTTCTTC
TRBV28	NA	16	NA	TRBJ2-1	CASSSPGHESYNEQFF	TGTGCCAGCAGTTCACCGGGACACGAATCCTACAATGAGCAGTTCTTC
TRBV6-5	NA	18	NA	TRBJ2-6	CASSYPTYDRSGANVLTF	TGTGCCAGCAGTTACCCCACCTACGACAGGTCTGGGGCCAACGTCCTGACTTTC
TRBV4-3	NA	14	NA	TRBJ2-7	CASSQDRRGYEQYF	TGCGCCAGCAGCCAAGATCGGCGGGGATACGAGCAGTACTTC
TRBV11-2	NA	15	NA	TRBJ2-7	CASSLLGGPTYEQYF	TGTGCCAGCAGCTTATTGGGGGGGCCGACCTACGAGCAGTATTTC
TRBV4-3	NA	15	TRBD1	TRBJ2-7	CASSEAPGQAYEQYF	TGCGCCAGCAGTGAGGCTCCGGGACAGGCCTACGAGCAGTACTTC
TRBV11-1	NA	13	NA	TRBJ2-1	CAPERLVHNEQFF	TGTGCCCCCGAGCGCTTAGTACACAATGAGCAGTTCTTC
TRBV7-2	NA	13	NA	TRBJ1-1	CASSLSRVAEAFF	TGTGCCAGCAGCCTAAGTCGGGTTGCTGAAGCTTTCTTT
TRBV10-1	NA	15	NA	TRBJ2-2	CASSESAERAGELFF	TGCGCCAGCAGTGAGTCGGCGGAAAGGGCCGGGGAGCTGTTTTTT
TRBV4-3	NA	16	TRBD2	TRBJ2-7	CASSQDTGEGLHEQYF	TGCGCCAGCAGCCAAGATACGGGGGAGGGCCTACACGAGCAGTACTTC
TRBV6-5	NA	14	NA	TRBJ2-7	CASSYHQTVGEQYF	TGTGCCAGCAGTTATCACCAAACGGTTGGCGAGCAGTACTTC
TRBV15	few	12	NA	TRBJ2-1	CATSIQYNEQFF	TGTGCCACCAGCATACAGTACAATGAGCAGTTCTTC
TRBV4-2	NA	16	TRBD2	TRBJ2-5	CASSPRLAGDQETQYF	TGTGCCAGCAGCCCGCGACTAGCGGGGGACCAAGAGACCCAGTACTTC
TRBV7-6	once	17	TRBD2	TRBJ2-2	CASSFYASGINTGELFF	TGTGCCAGCAGCTTCTATGCTAGCGGGATTAACACCGGGGAGCTGTTTTTT
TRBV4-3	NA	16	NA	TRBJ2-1	CASSPDAMGSYNEQFF	TGCGCCAGCAGCCCAGACGCTATGGGCTCCTACAATGAGCAGTTCTTC